In this sample, the clone carrying this T cell receptor (beta chain) turned up once. What it binds is not known. The sample belongs to a study of cytomegalovirus exposure and HLA in healthy donors. The V gene's germline CDR1 is SGHNT and CDR2 YYREEE (reference sequence). After removal of 3 bases from V and 6 bases from J, the junction contained 14 bases not matched to a gene. This CDR3 has 17 amino acids. PCR was performed using 60 Vbeta and 13 Jbeta primers. Assay: immunoSEQ multiplex PCR; the TCRdb copy retains only in-frame clones and omits some. The sample carries more than 95,000 clones, about four fifths recorded once. General observations from the study: From TCR beta sequences, most subjects' HLA-A and HLA-B alleles were reportedly predicted accurately.

Healthy people donating bone marrow made up the donors. The clonotype comes from a young man in good health and CMV-seronegative. The specimen was PBMCs. The chain carries TRBV5-4 and TRBJ2-2; TRBD1 aligns across 7 bases. CDR3 loop: CASSYRTGLGISGELFF. CDR3 nucleotides: TGTGCCAGCAGCTACCGGACAGGCCTTGGGATTTCCGGGGAGCTGTTTTTT.